A selection of T cell receptor beta chains follows, all from one sample in a study of T cell responses to AZD1222 COVID-19 vaccine. TCRdb's copy holds only in-frame clones and misses some; the assay was immunoSEQ multiplex PCR. The sample lists about 79,000 clones; around 81% were seen once. Sequencing was performed on peripheral blood, taken on day 0 of AZD1222 vaccination. All receptors derive from an adult in good health. Both conserved end residues are part of each CDR3. A D gene is named only where the DNA matches it firmly. Rows give clone size only sometimes, using once, few, many, or a class for an expanded clone.

J | D | V | size | DNA | CDR3
TRBJ2-5 | TRBD2 | TRBV20-1 | once | TGCAGTGCTAGTGCGGTTAGCGGGAGCCGGCAAGAGACCCAGTACTTC | CSASAVSGSRQETQYF
TRBJ2-1 | NA | TRBV11-3 | NA | TGTGCCAGCAGCTTATTAGGGAATGAGCAGTTCTTC | CASSLLGNEQFF
TRBJ1-1 | NA | TRBV5-6 | few | TGTGCCAGCATCGCCGGGTTGGTGAACACTGAAGCTTTCTTT | CASIAGLVNTEAFF
TRBJ1-6 | NA | TRBV3-1/TRBV3-2 | NA | TGTGCCAGCAGAACGAGCTCCTATAATTCACCCCTCCACTTT | CASRTSSYNSPLHF
TRBJ1-1 | NA | TRBV18 | NA | TGTGCCAGCGCAACCAACAAGGACACTGAAGCTTTCTTT | CASATNKDTEAFF
TRBJ1-2 | TRBD1 | TRBV5-5 | NA | TGTGCCAGCAGCTCCGGGACAGGGAGGTATGGCTACACCTTC | CASSSGTGRYGYTF
TRBJ1-5 | NA | TRBV6-5 | NA | TGTGCCAGCAGCGCAGGGATTAGCAATCAGCCCCAGCATTTT | CASSAGISNQPQHF
TRBJ2-5 | NA | TRBV9 | NA | TGTGCCAGCAGCGTAGACACGTACCAAGAGACCCAGTACTTC | CASSVDTYQETQYF
TRBJ2-1 | NA | TRBV5-8 | NA | TGTGCCAGCAGCTTTGGCCGCCGGGTAAATGAGCAGTTCTTC | CASSFGRRVNEQFF
TRBJ2-1 | TRBD1 | TRBV2 | NA | TGTGCCAGCAGTGCTGACAGGGTCTCCTACAATGAGCAGTTCTTC | CASSADRVSYNEQFF
TRBJ1-1 | NA | TRBV3-1/TRBV3-2 | NA | TGTGCCAGCAGCCGGGGTTCGAACACTGAAGCTTTCTTT | CASSRGSNTEAFF
TRBJ2-7 | NA | TRBV19 | NA | TGTGCCAGTAGTATAGCCGGCCGCACCGCCTACGAGCAGTACTTC | CASSIAGRTAYEQYF
TRBJ2-7 | TRBD1 | TRBV12-5 | NA | TGTGCTAGTGGACCGGGACAGGGGGCCCACGAGCAGTACTTC | CASGPGQGAHEQYF
TRBJ2-3 | TRBD2 | TRBV4-2 | NA | TGTGCCAGCAGCCTGACTAGCGGGAGGGAAGATACGCAGTATTTT | CASSLTSGREDTQYF
TRBJ2-7 | TRBD2 | TRBV6-5 | few | TGTGCCAGCACTCCAATTGGGGGGGTGTACGAGCAGTACTTC | CASTPIGGVYEQYF
TRBJ1-2 | NA | TRBV10-3 | NA | TGTGCCATCCGGTCGGGCAGCGACTATGGCTACACCTTC | CAIRSGSDYGYTF
TRBJ2-7 | TRBD1 | TRBV27 | NA | TGTGCCAGCAGTTTTGGGACAGGGCCCTACGAGCAGTACTTC | CASSFGTGPYEQYF
TRBJ2-3 | TRBD2 | TRBV10-3 | few | TGTGCCATTGGTGGGCTGGGGGGGGACACAGATACGCAGTATTTT | CAIGGLGGDTDTQYF
TRBJ1-1 | NA | TRBV30 | NA | TGTGCCTGGAGTGTTTCCCGGGACCACCTAATCGCTATCGCTGAAGCTTTCTTT | CAWSVSRDHLIAIAEAFF
TRBJ2-7 | NA | TRBV28 | NA | TGTGCCAGCAGTCTGACGACGTATGGAGGGCCCGAGCAGTACTTC | CASSLTTYGGPEQYF
TRBJ2-2 | NA | TRBV18 | NA | TGTGCCAGCTCACCGTTGGGGGCGAACACCGGGGAGCTGTTTTTT | CASSPLGANTGELFF
TRBJ1-6 | NA | TRBV10-3 | once | TGTGCCATCAGTGACGGACAGCAAAGTAATTCACCCCTCCACTTT | CAISDGQQSNSPLHF
TRBJ1-3 | NA | TRBV5-8 | NA | TGTGCCAGCAGCTTCGGACAGCTCTCTGGAAACACCATATATTTT | CASSFGQLSGNTIYF
TRBJ1-2 | NA | TRBV3-1/TRBV3-2 | NA | TGTGCCAGCAGCCAAGGGTACAGACTTGGCTACACCTTC | CASSQGYRLGYTF
TRBJ2-1 | NA | TRBV10-3 | NA | TGTGCCACCGATGGACGTGGTGAGCAGTTCTTC | CATDGRGEQFF
TRBJ1-1 | NA | TRBV18 | NA | TGTGCCAGCTCACCCGACAGGCCCCCCACTGAAGCTTTCTTT | CASSPDRPPTEAFF
TRBJ2-1 | TRBD2 | TRBV5-1 | NA | TGCGCCAGCAGCTTGGGTCCTACAGCGGGGAGGGGCGATGAGCAGTTCTTC | CASSLGPTAGRGDEQFF
TRBJ1-1 | TRBD1 | TRBV19 | once | TGTGCCAGTAGTCCTGGGACAGGGAGGACTGAAGCTTTCTTT | CASSPGTGRTEAFF
TRBJ1-2 | NA | TRBV20-1 | few | TGCAGTGCTAGAGGACTTTCTCGCTACACCTTC | CSARGLSRYTF
TRBJ1-3 | NA | TRBV5-1 | NA | TGCGCCAGCAGCCCAGGACAGAACTCTGGAAACACCATATATTTT | CASSPGQNSGNTIYF
TRBJ1-2 | TRBD1 | TRBV12-3/TRBV12-4 | NA | TGTGCCAGCAGTTTAGTACAGGGGGCGGGCTACACCTTC | CASSLVQGAGYTF
TRBJ1-1 | NA | TRBV4-1 | NA | TGCGCCAGCAGCCAAATCGGCCAACTTCAAGGAGAAGCTTTCTTT | CASSQIGQLQGEAFF
TRBJ1-5 | TRBD1 | TRBV30 | NA | TGTGCCTGGAGCCGAGGGGGCCCCCAGCATTTT | CAWSRGGPQHF
TRBJ1-2 | NA | TRBV30 | few | TGTGCTTCGAGACCGGGGAGCTATGGCTACACCTTC | CASRPGSYGYTF
TRBJ2-2 | NA | TRBV30 | NA | TGTGCCTGGAGTTGGCTGAACACCGGGGAGCTGTTTTTT | CAWSWLNTGELFF
TRBJ1-1 | NA | TRBV10-2 | NA | TGCGCCAGCTCCGACGGGCCGGGAGGCACTGAAGCTTTCTTT | CASSDGPGGTEAFF
TRBJ1-1 | NA | TRBV14 | few | TGTGCCAGCAGCTCACAGTCGGGGGGCGAAGCTTTCTTT | CASSSQSGGEAFF
TRBJ1-3 | NA | TRBV2 | NA | TGTGCCAGCAGTGAAGGAGGACAGGGAAACACCATATATTTT | CASSEGGQGNTIYF
TRBJ1-2 | TRBD1 | TRBV30 | NA | TGTGCCTGGAGCGAGGGGGCAGGTGGCTACACCTTC | CAWSEGAGGYTF
TRBJ1-3 | NA | TRBV10-3 | few | TGTGCCATCAGTGAAATCAGCTCTGGAAACACCATATATTTT | CAISEISSGNTIYF
TRBJ2-7 | NA | TRBV6-5 | NA | TGTGCCAGCAGTTACCTGGGACTCCCCTACGAGCAGTACTTC | CASSYLGLPYEQYF